This TCR beta chain is from a study of CD8+CD57+ T cells in acquired aplastic anemia. CDR1 is LNHDA, CDR2 SQIVND, per germline (reference sequence). V lost 6 bases to trimming and J lost 5 bases, with 10 bases between them. The CDR3 contains 12 residues. There are many counts of this clonotype. Template material for TCR beta VDJ and CDR3 profiling consisted of genomic DNA. TCRdb redid the calling of the reads with MiXCR, one entry per CDR3 protein. The sample has tens of thousands of distinct CDR3 sequences; more than 40% are singletons. Sequencing was carried out using sorted CD4+, CD8+, or CD8+CD57+ T cells (not recorded which) from PBMCs. The gene calls are TRBV19 and TRBJ1-1; D possibly corresponds to TRBD1 (6 bases). This clonotype was sampled from a human donor in good health, serving as a control. CDR3 in amino acids: CASRGGLTEAFF. The DNA for the CDR3 is TGTGCCAGTAGAGGGGGGTTGACTGAAGCTTTCTTT.